The 14 T cell receptor beta chains given below trace back to one sample, sequenced in a study of cytomegalovirus exposure and HLA in healthy donors. The study ran its PCR with 60 Vbeta and 13 Jbeta primers. Assay: immunoSEQ multiplex PCR; the TCRdb copy retains only in-frame clones and omits some. This table has some 170,000 clones, less than 85% appearing once. Sequenced input: PBMCs. These receptors were taken from a middle-aged man in good health and CMV-seronegative.

The chain joins TRBV21-1 to TRBJ1-4; the table's D call TRBD1 went unverified against the DNA. TRBV21-1 is a listed pseudogene. The CDR3 totals 15 residues. The CDR3 protein is CASSNDRGRVQKLFF. The CDR3 DNA reads as TGTGCCAGCAGCAATGACAGGGGGCGGGTTCAAAAACTGTTTTTT.

The chain couples TRBV7-8 to TRBJ2-3; 8 positions match TRBD2. The CDR3 extends over 14 amino acids. Germline V gene lookup returns CDR1 SGHVS and CDR2 FQNEAQ. Trimming removed 4 bases from V and 4 bases from J; junction bases left unmatched: 4. CDR3 amino acids: CASSWERGSDTQYF. For the CDR3, the DNA is TGTGCCAGCAGCTGGGAGCGGGGGTCAGATACGCAGTATTTT.

The chain uses TRBV7-3 and TRBJ1-4; D might be TRBD1 (5 bases). The CDR3 runs to 17 residues. The germline V and J ends were trimmed by 5 bases and 8 bases, with 24 bases remaining between them. Per germline, CDR1 SGHTA and CDR2 FQGTGA. This chain's CDR3 is CASSLGAPQVPNEKLFF. For the CDR3, the DNA is TGTGCCAGCAGCCTCGGTGCCCCACAGGTACCGAACGAAAAACTGTTTTTT.

J is TRBJ2-3 and V is TRBV9, with TRBD1 identical over 8 bases. Trimming cost V 1 base and J 1 base; bases outside gene matches: 5. From germline, CDR1 is SGDLS and CDR2 YYNGEE. This CDR3 contains 16 residues. The CDR3 DNA reads as TGTGCCAGCAGCGTAACAGGGGGAGAAGGCACAGATACGCAGTATTTT. Residues: CASSVTGGEGTDTQYF.

V usage is TRBV10-3 and J usage is TRBJ1-3; TRBD1 aligns across 8 bases. J gave up 4 bases and V 11 bases, and 10 bases lay outside the gene matches. Germline values: CDR1 ENHRY, CDR2 SYGVKD. This CDR3 region has 14 residues. In DNA, the CDR3 is TGTGCCCCGCCGACAGGGGAAGGGGGAAACACCATATATTTT. Translation gives CAPPTGEGGNTIYF.

Here the CDR3 DNA reads TGTGCCAGCAGTGAGTTTGGGGCGGGGGGCCACAATGAGCAGTTCTTC. This sequence encodes CASSEFGAGGHNEQFF. The V gene is TRBV6-4, the J gene TRBJ2-1, with 8 nucleotides matching TRBD2. Germline V CDR1 and CDR2: MRHNA, SNTAGT. The CDR3 covers 16 residues. With V trimmed by 3 bases and J by 5 bases, 9 bases remained unmatched.

The chain employs TRBV7-9 and TRBJ1-2, with TRBD1 as a possible D gene (5 bases). CDR1 and CDR2 from the germline V gene are SEHNR and FQNEAQ (reference sequence). Trimming removed 4 bases at V and 4 bases at J, with 13 bases between. This CDR3 is built from 14 residues. The CDR3 is CASSWVGGSYGYTF. In nucleotides, the CDR3 is TGTGCCAGCAGCTGGGTGGGGGGGAGCTATGGCTACACCTTC.

This chain connects TRBV11-2 to TRBJ2-3; TRBD2 might be the D (7 bases). V lost 5 bases and J lost 7, with 13 bases in between. Germline CDR1 and CDR2: SGHAT and FQNNGV. The CDR3 is made up of 13 amino acids. CDR3 coding DNA: TGTGCCAGCAGCGGCCCGGGGGGCAATACGCAGTATTTT. Translated, it gives CASSGPGGNTQYF.

The CDR3 DNA reads TGTGCCAGCAGTCTCGGACAAGTCTATGGCTACACCTTC. This codes for CASSLGQVYGYTF. The rearrangement links TRBV5-4 to TRBJ1-2; D is possibly TRBD1 (5 bases). The CDR3 totals 13 residues. Germline-derived CDR1 and CDR2 are SGHNT and YYREEE (reference sequence). The V end lost 5 bases, the J end lost 4 bases, and 12 bases lay between the germline ends.

This clone was counted a single time. The chain uses TRBV6-6 and TRBJ2-1; possibly TRBD2 for D (7 bases). Per germline, CDR1 MNHNY and CDR2 SVGAGI (reference sequence). The CDR3 has 15 residues. The germline V and J ends were trimmed by 2 bases and 7 bases, with 15 bases remaining between them. The DNA of the CDR3 is TGTGCCAGCAGTTACCGGGGGGCTGAGAGGAATGAGCAGTTCTTC. As protein: CASSYRGAERNEQFF.

In the case of this clone: One end of the junction does not line up with germline, which may come from a read error. The chain employs TRBV7-7 and TRBJ2-3; possibly TRBD1 for D (6 bases). Germline lookup yields CDR1 SSHAT and CDR2 FNYEAQ (reference sequence). The CDR3 spans 16 residues. This chain's CDR3 is CASSLRPTGPGDTQYF. For the CDR3, the DNA is TGTGCTAGCAGCCTCCGCCCGACAGGACCCGGGGATACGCAGTATTTT.

This chain connects TRBV27 to TRBJ1-2, with D perhaps TRBD1 (6 bases). V shed 6 bases and J shed 8 bases, with 16 bases lying between them. Germline V gene sequence: CDR1 MNHEY, CDR2 SMNVEV (reference sequence). The CDR3 contains 13 residues. The CDR3 here is CASSPLQGGGYTF. CDR3 nucleotide sequence: TGTGCCAGCAGCCCCTTACAGGGAGGGGGCTACACCTTC.

This clone was recorded once. The CDR3 bases are TGTGCCAGCTCACCCCGGTGGAGCCCAGGGGCGGAAACGCAGTATTTT. Translated: CASSPRWSPGAETQYF. V usage is TRBV18 and J usage is TRBJ2-3; D is possibly TRBD1 (6 bases). Germline V gives CDR1 KGHSH, CDR2 LQKENI. This CDR3 is built from 16 residues. V lost 3 bases and J lost 9, with 22 bases in between.

This chain connects TRBV9 to TRBJ2-5, with TRBD2 identical over 8 bases. This CDR3 is built from 15 residues. Per germline, CDR1 SGDLS and CDR2 YYNGEE. The trim removed 3 bases at V and 5 bases at J, leaving 9 bases unmatched. The CDR3 DNA reads as TGTGCCAGCAGCGCGGCGGGGGGCCAGCAGGAGACCCAGTACTTC. Protein product: CASSAAGGQQETQYF.